The present entry profiles one T cell receptor beta chain with its context. Antigen: not known. The data originate from a study of a mutant IDH1 vaccine in newly diagnosed glioma. Across the study: The treated population exhibited a male proportion of about 60%, a female proportion of 37.5%, and a mean age of about 39 years. Earlier therapy was either radiotherapy, temozolomide, or both, and most got both.

Study-level points and caveats: Across multiple MHC alleles, 85% to 95% of patients had vaccine-induced responses.

As to time point: baseline, week 1 (first vaccination visit). Documented treatment: pre-vaccination baseline after standard-of-care therapy. CDR1 and CDR2 from the germline V gene are SGHNT and YYREEE (reference sequence). The V gene end was trimmed by 5 bases and the J gene end by 5 bases; junction bases not matched to a gene: 5. CDR3 length equals 14 residues. Produced via immunoSEQ multiplex PCR; TCRdb's table is partial and in-frame only. The table shows about 21,000 clones, with roughly 84% occurring only once. The chain couples TRBV5-4 to TRBJ2-5; 11 bases line up with TRBD2. This TCR was recovered from a man aged 35 to 55 with glioma. The source material was PBMCs, sampled from a glioma patient treated with radiotherapy, temozolomide or both. The CDR3 bases are TGTGCCAGCAGTAGCGGGGGGGCCGGGGAGACCCAGTACTTC. Amino acid sequence: CASSSGGAGETQYF.